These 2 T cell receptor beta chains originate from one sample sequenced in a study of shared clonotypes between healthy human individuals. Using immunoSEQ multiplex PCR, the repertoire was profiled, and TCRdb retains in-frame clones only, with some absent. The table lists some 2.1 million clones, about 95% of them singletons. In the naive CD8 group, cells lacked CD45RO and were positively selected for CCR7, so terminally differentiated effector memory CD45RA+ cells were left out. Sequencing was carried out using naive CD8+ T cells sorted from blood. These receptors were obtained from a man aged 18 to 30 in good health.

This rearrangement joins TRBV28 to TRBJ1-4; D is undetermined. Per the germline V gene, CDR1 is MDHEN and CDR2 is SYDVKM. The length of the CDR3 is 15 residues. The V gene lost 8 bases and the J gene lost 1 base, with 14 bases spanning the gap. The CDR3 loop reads CASLTSVGTNEKLFF. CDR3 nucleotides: TGTGCCAGCCTTACCTCTGTAGGAACTAATGAAAAACTGTTTTTT.

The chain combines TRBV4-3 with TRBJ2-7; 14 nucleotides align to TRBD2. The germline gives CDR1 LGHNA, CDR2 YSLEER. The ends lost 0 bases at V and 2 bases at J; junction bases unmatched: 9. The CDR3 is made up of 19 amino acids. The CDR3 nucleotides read TGCGCCAGCAGCCAAGACCCCGGGACTAGCGGGAGTAGAGCCTACGAGCAGTACTTC. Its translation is CASSQDPGTSGSRAYEQYF.